This TCR beta chain appears in the sequencing data of a study of blood T cell repertoires in COVID-19. About the study: COVID-19 samples from acute and convalescent phases originated in the United States, Italy and Spain. Nucleic acid was either cDNA or gDNA, and it came from T cells, B-cell-depleted T cells, or PBMCs.

How the authors handled the data: The authors estimated nucleated cell counts from reference gene primer amplification. Some clones are missing from TCRdb's copy, which holds only in-frame ones; the method was immunoSEQ multiplex PCR. That table is the source of V, J and clone size, and D and trimming were worked out from the DNA. The sample includes 45,000 to 50,000 clones, over 65% of them seen just once. This CDR3 region has 12 residues. Input material: peripheral blood. The receptor was isolated from an older woman with acute or convalescent COVID-19. The chain links TRBV21-1 to TRBJ1-2; TRBD1 was called by the table and not checked on the DNA. TRBV21-1 is noted as a pseudogene. The CDR3 sequence is CAGEQGYYGYTF. CDR3 coding DNA: TGTGCCGGGGAACAGGGGTACTATGGCTACACCTTC.